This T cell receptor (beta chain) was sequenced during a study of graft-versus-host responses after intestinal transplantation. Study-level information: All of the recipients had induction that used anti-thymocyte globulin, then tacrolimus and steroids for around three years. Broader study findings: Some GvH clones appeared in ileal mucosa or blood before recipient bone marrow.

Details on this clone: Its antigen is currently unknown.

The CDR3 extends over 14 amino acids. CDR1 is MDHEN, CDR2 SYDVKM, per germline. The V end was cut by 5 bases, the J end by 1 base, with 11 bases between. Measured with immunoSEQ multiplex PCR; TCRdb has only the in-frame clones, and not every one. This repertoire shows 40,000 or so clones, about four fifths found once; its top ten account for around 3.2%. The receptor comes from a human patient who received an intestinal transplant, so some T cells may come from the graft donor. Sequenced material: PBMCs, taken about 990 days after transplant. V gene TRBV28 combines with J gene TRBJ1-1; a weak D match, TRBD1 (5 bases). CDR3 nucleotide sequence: TGTGCCAGCAGTAGGGACGGCAAGAACACTGAAGCTTTCTTT. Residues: CASSRDGKNTEAFF.